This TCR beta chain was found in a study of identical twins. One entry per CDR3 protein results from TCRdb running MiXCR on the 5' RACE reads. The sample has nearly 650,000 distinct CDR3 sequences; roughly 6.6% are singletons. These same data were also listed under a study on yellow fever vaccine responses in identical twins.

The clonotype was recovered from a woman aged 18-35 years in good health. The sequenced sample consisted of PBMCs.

The CDR3 DNA reads TGCGCCAGCAGCCAAGTGTCCAGACAAGAGACCCAGTACTTC. Residues: CASSQVSRQETQYF. The rearrangement joins TRBV4-1 to TRBJ2-5; D gene uncertain. Germline loops: CDR1 MGHRA, CDR2 YSYEKL. V lost 1 base and J lost 2, with 8 bases in between. CDR3 size: 14 residues.